This paragraph covers one TCR beta chain sequence. These data belong to a study of T cell responses to AZD1222 COVID-19 vaccine. Profiled with immunoSEQ multiplex PCR; TCRdb holds only in-frame clones, not every one. The profile shows 90,000 to 150,000 clones, over 75% of them singletons. Sequencing was performed on peripheral blood, taken on day 0 of AZD1222 vaccination. The sequence was obtained from an adult in good health.

DNA for the CDR3: TGTGCCTGGAGCCGGGGCTCCTATGGCTACACCTTC. It translates to CAWSRGSYGYTF. The chain has TRBV30 and TRBJ1-2, with D possibly matching TRBD1 (5 bases). The CDR3 sequence is 12 residues long. Germline lookup yields CDR1 GTSNPN and CDR2 SVGIG (reference sequence). V lost 3 bases and J lost 4, with 9 bases in between. Combining the CDR3 with reference TRBV30 and TRBJ1-2 gives the whole variable domain SQTIHQWPATLVQPVGSPLSLECTVEGTSNPNLYWYRQAAGRGLQLLFYSVGIGQISSEVPQNLSASRPQDRQFILSSKKLLLSDSGFYLCAWSRGSYGYTFGSGTRLTVV.